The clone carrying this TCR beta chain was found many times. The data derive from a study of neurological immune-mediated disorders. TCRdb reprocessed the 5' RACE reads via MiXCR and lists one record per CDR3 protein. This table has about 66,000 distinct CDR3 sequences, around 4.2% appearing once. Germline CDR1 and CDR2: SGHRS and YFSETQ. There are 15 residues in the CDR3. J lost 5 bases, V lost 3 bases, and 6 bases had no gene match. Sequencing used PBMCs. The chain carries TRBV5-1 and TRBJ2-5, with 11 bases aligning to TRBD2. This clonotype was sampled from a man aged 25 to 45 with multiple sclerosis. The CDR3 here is CASSWNSGGEETQYF. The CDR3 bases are TGCGCCAGCAGCTGGAATAGCGGGGGGGAGGAGACCCAGTACTTC.